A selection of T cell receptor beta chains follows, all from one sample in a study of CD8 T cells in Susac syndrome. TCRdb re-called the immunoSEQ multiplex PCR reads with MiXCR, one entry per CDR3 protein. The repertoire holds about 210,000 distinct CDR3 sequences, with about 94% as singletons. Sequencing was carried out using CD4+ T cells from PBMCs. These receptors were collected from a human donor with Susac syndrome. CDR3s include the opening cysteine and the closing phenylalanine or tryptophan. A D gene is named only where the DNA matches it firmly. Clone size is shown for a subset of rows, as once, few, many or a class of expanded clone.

CDR3 protein: CASSWEGTSHIQYF
CDR3 DNA: TGTGCCAGCAGCTGGGAAGGGACATCCCACATTCAGTACTTC
D gene: NA
V gene: TRBV7-2
clone size: few
J gene: TRBJ2-4

CDR3 protein: CATSRGQGGAGELFF
CDR3 DNA: TGTGCCACCAGCAGGGGACAGGGAGGAGCCGGGGAGCTGTTTTTT
D gene: TRBD1
V gene: TRBV15
clone size: NA
J gene: TRBJ2-2

CDR3 protein: CAAGIQETQYF
CDR3 DNA: TGTGCCGCGGGTATACAAGAGACCCAGTACTTC
D gene: NA
V gene: TRBV12-3/TRBV12-4
clone size: NA
J gene: TRBJ2-5

CDR3 protein: CSVGVGGSSYEQYF
CDR3 DNA: TGCAGCGTTGGAGTGGGGGGATCCTCCTACGAGCAGTACTTC
D gene: NA
V gene: TRBV29-1
clone size: once
J gene: TRBJ2-7

CDR3 protein: CASSYSGQNNSPLHF
CDR3 DNA: TGTGCCAGCAGTTACTCGGGGCAGAATAATTCACCCCTCCACTTT
D gene: NA
V gene: TRBV6-5
clone size: NA
J gene: TRBJ1-6

CDR3 protein: CASSQPGQGNDEQFF
CDR3 DNA: TGTGCCAGCAGCCAACCTGGACAGGGGAACGATGAGCAGTTCTTC
D gene: TRBD1
V gene: TRBV3-1
clone size: once
J gene: TRBJ2-1

CDR3 protein: CASSFGGNTIYF
CDR3 DNA: TGTGCCAGCAGTTTTGGCGGAAACACCATATATTTT
D gene: NA
V gene: TRBV12-3/TRBV12-4
clone size: NA
J gene: TRBJ1-3

CDR3 protein: CSARDSRSSYEQYF
CDR3 DNA: TGCAGTGCTAGAGATAGTCGCTCTTCATACGAGCAGTACTTC
D gene: NA
V gene: TRBV20-1
clone size: NA
J gene: TRBJ2-7

CDR3 protein: CASSFDRAYNSPLHF
CDR3 DNA: TGTGCCAGCAGTTTTGACAGGGCCTATAATTCACCCCTCCACTTT
D gene: TRBD1
V gene: TRBV12-3/TRBV12-4
clone size: once
J gene: TRBJ1-6

CDR3 protein: CASTREGLSGTGELFF
CDR3 DNA: TGTGCCAGCACCAGGGAGGGGCTATCGGGCACCGGGGAGCTGTTTTTT
D gene: TRBD2
V gene: TRBV5-6
clone size: once
J gene: TRBJ2-2

CDR3 protein: CASSYRTGGSEKLFF
CDR3 DNA: TGTGCCAGCAGTTACCGGACAGGGGGCAGTGAAAAACTGTTTTTT
D gene: TRBD1
V gene: TRBV6-5
clone size: NA
J gene: TRBJ1-4

CDR3 protein: CASSGNSAGTEAFF
CDR3 DNA: TGTGCCAGCAGCGGAAATTCGGCAGGCACTGAAGCTTTCTTT
D gene: NA
V gene: TRBV9
clone size: NA
J gene: TRBJ1-1

CDR3 protein: CASGPPGTGGVTEAFF
CDR3 DNA: TGTGCTAGTGGTCCGCCCGGGACAGGGGGCGTGACTGAAGCTTTCTTT
D gene: TRBD1
V gene: TRBV12-5
clone size: NA
J gene: TRBJ1-1

CDR3 protein: CASSPGLVQGQFF
CDR3 DNA: TGTGCCAGCTCACCAGGGCTCGTACAGGGGCAGTTCTTC
D gene: NA
V gene: TRBV18
clone size: NA
J gene: TRBJ2-1

CDR3 protein: CASSFSGAENTEAFF
CDR3 DNA: TGTGCCAGCAGTTTTAGCGGGGCTGAGAACACTGAAGCTTTCTTT
D gene: NA
V gene: TRBV12-3/TRBV12-4
clone size: NA
J gene: TRBJ1-1

CDR3 protein: CASSQDQVPGDTEAFF
CDR3 DNA: TGCGCCAGCAGCCAAGATCAGGTCCCAGGGGACACTGAAGCTTTCTTT
D gene: NA
V gene: TRBV4-1
clone size: once
J gene: TRBJ1-1

CDR3 protein: CASSYPRRGAGKNEQYF
CDR3 DNA: TGTGCCAGCAGTTACCCTAGGAGGGGGGCAGGAAAAAACGAGCAGTACTTC
D gene: NA
V gene: TRBV6-5
clone size: NA
J gene: TRBJ2-7

CDR3 protein: CAWRRGRGDSYGYTF
CDR3 DNA: TGTGCCTGGAGGAGGGGAAGGGGAGATAGCTATGGCTACACCTTC
D gene: NA
V gene: TRBV30
clone size: NA
J gene: TRBJ1-2

CDR3 protein: CASSSNPTGEASYTF
CDR3 DNA: TGCGCCAGCAGCTCGAACCCGACAGGGGAGGCGAGCTACACCTTC
D gene: TRBD1
V gene: TRBV5-1
clone size: NA
J gene: TRBJ1-2

CDR3 protein: CAISVPQGGGYNEQFF
CDR3 DNA: TGTGCCATCAGTGTACCCCAGGGGGGTGGCTACAATGAGCAGTTCTTC
D gene: NA
V gene: TRBV10-3
clone size: NA
J gene: TRBJ2-1

CDR3 protein: CSARSGNEQFF
CDR3 DNA: TGCAGTGCTAGGAGCGGCAATGAGCAGTTCTTC
D gene: NA
V gene: TRBV20-1
clone size: NA
J gene: TRBJ2-1

CDR3 protein: CASSPGTGNWSPLHF
CDR3 DNA: TGTGCCAGCAGCCCCGGGACAGGGAACTGGTCACCCCTCCACTTT
D gene: TRBD1
V gene: TRBV12-3/TRBV12-4
clone size: NA
J gene: TRBJ1-6

CDR3 protein: CAWSVLYDEQFF
CDR3 DNA: TGTGCCTGGAGTGTATTATATGACGAGCAGTTCTTC
D gene: NA
V gene: TRBV30
clone size: NA
J gene: TRBJ2-1